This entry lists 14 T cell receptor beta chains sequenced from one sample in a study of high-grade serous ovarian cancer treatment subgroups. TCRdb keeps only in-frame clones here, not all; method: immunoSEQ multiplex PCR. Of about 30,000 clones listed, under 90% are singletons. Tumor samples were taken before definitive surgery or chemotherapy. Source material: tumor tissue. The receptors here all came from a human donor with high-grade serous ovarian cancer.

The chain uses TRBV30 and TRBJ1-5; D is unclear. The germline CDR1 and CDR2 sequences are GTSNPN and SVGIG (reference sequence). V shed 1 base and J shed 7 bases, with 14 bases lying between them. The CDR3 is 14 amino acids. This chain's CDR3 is CAWSDWTAKQPQHF. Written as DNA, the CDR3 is TGTGCCTGGAGTGACTGGACTGCCAAACAGCCCCAGCATTTT.

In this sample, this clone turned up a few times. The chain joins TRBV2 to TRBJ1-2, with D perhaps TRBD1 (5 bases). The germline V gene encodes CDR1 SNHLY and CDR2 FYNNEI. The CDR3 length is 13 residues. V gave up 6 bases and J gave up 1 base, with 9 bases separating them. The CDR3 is CASRTDSNYGYTF. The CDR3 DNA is TGTGCCAGCAGGACTGACAGTAACTATGGCTACACCTTC.

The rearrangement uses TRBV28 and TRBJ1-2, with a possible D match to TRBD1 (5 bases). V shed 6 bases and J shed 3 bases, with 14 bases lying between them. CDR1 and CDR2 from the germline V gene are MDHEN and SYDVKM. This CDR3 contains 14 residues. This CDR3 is CASRAAGRDYGYTF. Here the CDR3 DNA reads TGTGCCAGCAGAGCCGCAGGGCGAGACTATGGCTACACCTTC.

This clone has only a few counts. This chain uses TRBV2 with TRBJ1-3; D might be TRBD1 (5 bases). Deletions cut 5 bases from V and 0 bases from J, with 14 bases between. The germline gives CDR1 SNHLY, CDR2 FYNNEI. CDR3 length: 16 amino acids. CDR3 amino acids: CASSQSGTLSGNTIYF. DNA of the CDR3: TGTGCCAGCAGTCAATCCGGGACGCTCTCTGGAAACACCATATATTTT.

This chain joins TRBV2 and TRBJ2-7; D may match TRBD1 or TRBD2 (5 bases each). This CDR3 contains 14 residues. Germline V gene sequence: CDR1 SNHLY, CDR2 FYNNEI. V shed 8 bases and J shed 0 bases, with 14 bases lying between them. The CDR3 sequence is CASVRDRSSYEQYF. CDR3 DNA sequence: TGTGCCAGCGTCAGGGACCGAAGCTCCTACGAGCAGTACTTC.

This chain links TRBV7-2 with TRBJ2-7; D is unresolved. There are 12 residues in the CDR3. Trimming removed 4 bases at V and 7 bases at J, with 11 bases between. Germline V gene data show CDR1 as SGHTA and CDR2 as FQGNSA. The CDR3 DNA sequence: TGTGCCAGCAGCTGGCGGTCGCGAGAGCAGTACTTC. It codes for CASSWRSREQYF.

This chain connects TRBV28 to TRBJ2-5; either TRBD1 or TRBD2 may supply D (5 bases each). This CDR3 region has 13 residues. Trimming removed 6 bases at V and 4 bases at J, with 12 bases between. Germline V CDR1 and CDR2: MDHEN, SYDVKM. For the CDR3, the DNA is TGTGCCAGCAGCCCCGGGACCCCAGAGACCCAGTACTTC. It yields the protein CASSPGTPETQYF.

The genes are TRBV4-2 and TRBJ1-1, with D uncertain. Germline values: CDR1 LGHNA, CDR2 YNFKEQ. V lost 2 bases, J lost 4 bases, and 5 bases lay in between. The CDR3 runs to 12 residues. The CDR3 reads CASSQRGTEAFF. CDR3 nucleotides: TGTGCCAGCAGCCAACGGGGCACTGAAGCTTTCTTT.

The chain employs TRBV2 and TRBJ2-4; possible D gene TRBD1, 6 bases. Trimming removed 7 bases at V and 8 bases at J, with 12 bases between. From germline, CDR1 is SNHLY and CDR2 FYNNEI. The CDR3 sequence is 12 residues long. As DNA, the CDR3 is TGTGCCAGCAAGGGGGAGCTGGACATTCAGTACTTC. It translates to CASKGELDIQYF. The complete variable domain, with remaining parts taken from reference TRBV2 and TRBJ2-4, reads EPEVTQTPSHQVTQMGQEVILRCVPISNHLYFYWYRQILGQKVEFLVSFYNNEISEKSEIFDDQFSVERPDGSNFTLKIRSTKLEDSAMYFCASKGELDIQYFGAGTRLSVL.

CDR3 loop: CASSGPRGGNQPQHF. CDR3 nucleotide sequence: TGTGCCAGCAGTGGTCCGCGCGGCGGGAATCAGCCCCAGCATTTT. The chain combines TRBV6-6 with TRBJ1-5; D gene uncertain. CDR3 size: 15 residues. Trimming took 5 bases from V and 4 from J, leaving 15 bases between them. From germline, CDR1 is MNHNY and CDR2 SVGAGI (reference sequence).

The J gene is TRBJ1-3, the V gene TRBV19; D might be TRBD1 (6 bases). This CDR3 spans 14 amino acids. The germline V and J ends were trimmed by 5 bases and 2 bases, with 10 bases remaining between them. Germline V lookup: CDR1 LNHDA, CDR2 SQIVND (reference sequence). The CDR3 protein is CASSSQGPGNTIYF. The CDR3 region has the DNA TGTGCCAGTAGTTCACAGGGTCCTGGAAACACCATATATTTT. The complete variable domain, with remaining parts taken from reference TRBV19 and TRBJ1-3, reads DGGITQSPKYLFRKEGQNVTLSCEQNLNHDAMYWYRQDPGQGLRLIYYSQIVNDFQKGDIAEGYSVSREKKESFPLTVTSAQKNPTAFYLCASSSQGPGNTIYFGEGSWLTVV.

CDR3 DNA sequence: TGTGCCAGCAGCGACGCGCGGTACCTACGTCCCTACGAGCAGTACTTC. Its protein is CASSDARYLRPYEQYF. The chain links TRBV7-8 to TRBJ2-7; D gene ambiguous. The CDR3 extends over 16 amino acids. V was clipped by 5 bases and J by 2 bases, with 19 bases between them. Germline V gives CDR1 SGHVS, CDR2 FQNEAQ.

The CDR3 coding sequence is TGTGCCAGCAGTGAAGAACACAGGAGTCAGCCCCAGCATTTT. As protein: CASSEEHRSQPQHF. The chain is built from TRBV6-1 and TRBJ1-5, with a tentative D call TRBD1 (5 bases). Germline values: CDR1 MNHNS, CDR2 SASEGT. V was clipped by 1 base and J by 6 bases, with 10 bases between them. The CDR3 extends over 14 amino acids.

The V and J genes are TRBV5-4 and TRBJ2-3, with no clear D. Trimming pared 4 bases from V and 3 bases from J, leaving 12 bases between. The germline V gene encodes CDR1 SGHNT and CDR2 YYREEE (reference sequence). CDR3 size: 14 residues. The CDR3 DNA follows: TGTGCCAGCAGCCCCAAAAAGGTGACAGATACGCAGTATTTT. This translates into CASSPKKVTDTQYF. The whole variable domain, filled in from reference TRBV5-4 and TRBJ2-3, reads ETGVTQSPTHLIKTRGQQVTLRCSSQSGHNTVSWYQQALGQGPQFIFQYYREEENGRGNFPPRFSGLQFPNYSSELNVNALELDDSALYLCASSPKKVTDTQYFGPGTRLTVL.